A selection of T cell receptor beta chains follows, all from one sample in a study of STAT3 mutations in large granular lymphocyte leukemia. Produced via immunoSEQ multiplex PCR; TCRdb's table is partial and in-frame only. Of about 2,200 clones in the sample, about 56% were seen once. Sequences were obtained from peripheral blood mononuclear cells. The receptors originated from a man between 60 and 75 years old with T-cell large granular lymphocyte leukemia. Some clones in this sample may be carry-over from other donors' samples. Both conserved end residues are trimmed from each CDR3. The order of the fields is V gene, clone size, J gene, CDR3 protein. Rows may omit the clone size; those that give it use once, few, many or a size class.

>TRBV30|.|TRBJ2-3
AWSDGAADTQY
>TRBV19|few|TRBJ2-7
ASSTLTGGAEQY
>TRBV9|.|TRBJ1-6
ASSTSTASYNSPLH
>TRBV27|.|TRBJ1-4
ASSSVNGWKLF
>TRBV6-1|few|TRBJ2-7
ASSVEILYEQY
>TRBV7-9|.|TRBJ1-3
ASSSEGALGNTIY
>TRBV9|.|TRBJ2-3
ASSVRSEGDTQY
>TRBV7-9|.|TRBJ1-2
ASSQDSNLGGHGYT
>TRBV5-1|.|TRBJ1-3
ASSVGLGNTIY
>TRBV6-5|.|TRBJ2-7
ASSAYSVRGYEQY
>TRBV18|few|TRBJ2-5
ASSSTTGGVETQY
>TRBV6-5|few|TRBJ1-1
ASTSTVNTEAF
>TRBV6-5|.|TRBJ1-6
ASSSLQGLH
>TRBV25-1|large|TRBJ2-7
ASFFDEGGEQY
>TRBV14|.|TRBJ2-4
ASSPSNRAKNIQY
>TRBV11-2|.|TRBJ1-2
ASSLDPRGSGYT
>TRBV5-1|.|TRBJ2-5
ASSLMGGAETQY
>TRBV9|.|TRBJ1-2
ASSPQSGTDYGYT
>TRBV6-5|few|TRBJ2-5
ASSYSGARKTQY
>TRBV6-6|.|TRBJ2-4
ASRTAQGNIQY
>TRBV4-2|.|TRBJ1-6
ASSQVTGNSPLH
>TRBV5-1|.|TRBJ2-7
ASSLPLQGEQY
>TRBV5-8|.|TRBJ2-7
ASIPRGVSYEQY
>TRBV7-2|.|TRBJ1-4
ASSLDARKLF
>TRBV6-6|few|TRBJ2-1
ASAGTSGKYNEQF
>TRBV30|.|TRBJ2-5
AWGDGVTETQY
>TRBV27|.|TRBJ2-1
ASSLGLASREQF
>TRBV30|.|TRBJ1-5
AWAGGRNQPQH
>TRBV5-4|.|TRBJ2-5
ASSAYGETQY
>TRBV5-4|.|TRBJ2-6
ASSFGRQSGANVLT
>TRBV6-5|few|TRBJ1-2
ASSGRNYGYT
>TRBV30|.|TRBJ2-5
AWGTARRETQY
>TRBV7-9|few|TRBJ1-2
ASSAGHYGYT
>TRBV29-1|few|TRBJ2-1
SAAGERYNEQF
>TRBV5-6|few|TRBJ1-2
ASSLGDSDYGYT
>TRBV5-6|.|TRBJ2-7
ASSSAGGFYEQY
>TRBV5-1|.|TRBJ2-1
ASSLNSNEQF
>TRBV7-9|.|TRBJ1-5
ASSLAGTLGQPQH
>TRBV30|few|TRBJ2-1
AWTELAGYNEQF
>TRBV15|.|TRBJ1-5
ATSRDNRGHQPQH
>TRBV29-1|.|TRBJ2-7
SVERLAGGPYEQY
>TRBV6-1|.|TRBJ1-5
ASSADRGPSGNQPQH
>TRBV28|few|TRBJ2-5
ASSLQGLVGTQY
>TRBV30|.|TRBJ2-7
AWSVSLSYEQY
>TRBV19|.|TRBJ2-7
ASSATGGYEQY
>TRBV28|few|TRBJ2-5
ASSLLAGLWTQY
>TRBV29-1|.|TRBJ1-5
SVEGGAGQPQH
>TRBV4-3|.|TRBJ2-1
ASSPTTVGGEQF
>TRBV7-9|.|TRBJ1-1
ASSPTFNTEAF
>TRBV18|.|TRBJ1-5
ASSPYGLRDQPQH
>TRBV9|once|TRBJ2-1
ASSVGAGVGEQF